This TCR beta chain was captured by sequencing in a study of radiotherapy plus CTLA-4 blockade in lung cancer (dated by TCRdb to 2016 to 2018). Broadly, across the study: Objective responses were observed in approximately 17% of enrolled patients, and disease control was achieved in approximately 32%. Here is what the overall study found, with its caveats: After treatment with radiotherapy and ipilimumab, TCR clones that originated in tumors expanded in peripheral blood. The strongest predictors of response, as reported, were early dynamic changes in blood T cell clones along with a rise in serum interferon-beta after radiation.

Relative to germline, V is 2 bases shorter and J is 6 bases shorter, with 9 bases between their ends. Via the germline V gene, CDR1 is SGHDT and CDR2 YYEEEE. Its CDR3 holds 13 amino acids, cysteine through phenylalanine. The read is trimmed to its CDR3 DNA, 39 bases read in frame from base 1. Focal radiation therapy combined with CTLA-4 blockade (ipilimumab) was tested in patients with chemo-refractory metastatic non-small-cell lung cancer. Of note for this clone: What antigen it recognizes has not been identified. No base-level quality is on record; no much larger clone is a single base apart.

Libraries were built with the immunoSEQ multiplex PCR assay. Here the immuneACCESS table is served through TCRdb, limited to in-frame sequences with V and J called. Missing clones are a known gap in these copies; in checked studies unresolved V genes cover under half, and the rest lacks a known reason. In this sample the table shows around 44,000 clones, about 74% of which occur a single time. The ten largest make up around 2.4% of the sample. Recombination connected TRBV5-6 to TRBJ1-5, and TRBD1 may be the D gene, going by 5 matching bases. The source is a human donor with non-small cell lung cancer whose response to radiotherapy plus ipilimumab could not be evaluated. The sample here was peripheral blood, taken from a patient treated with radiotherapy plus ipilimumab. The CDR3 reads CASSFGGGQPQHF. The nucleotide sequence is TGTGCCAGCAGCTTTGGGGGAGGTCAGCCCCAGCATTTT.